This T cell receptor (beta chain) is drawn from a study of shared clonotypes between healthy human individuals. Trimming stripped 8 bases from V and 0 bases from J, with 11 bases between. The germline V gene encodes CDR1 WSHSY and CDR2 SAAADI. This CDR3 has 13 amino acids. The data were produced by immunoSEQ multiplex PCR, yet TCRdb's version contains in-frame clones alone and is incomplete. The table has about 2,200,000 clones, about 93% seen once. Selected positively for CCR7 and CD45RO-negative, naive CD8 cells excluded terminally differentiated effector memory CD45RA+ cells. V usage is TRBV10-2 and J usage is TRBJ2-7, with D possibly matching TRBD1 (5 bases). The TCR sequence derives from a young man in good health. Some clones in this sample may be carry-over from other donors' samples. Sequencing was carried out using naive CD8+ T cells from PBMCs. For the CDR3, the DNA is TGCGCCAGCGATAAAACAGGCTCCTACGAGCAGTACTTC. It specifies CASDKTGSYEQYF.